This T cell receptor beta chain was recorded in a study of Ad26.COV2.S vaccination and SARS-CoV-2 variants. Study overall: Ad26.COV2.S, an intramuscular injection, was given once or twice 56 days apart. Study-wide findings and caveats: The study found similar non-spike TCR breadth in vaccine and placebo recipients. Greater spike-specific TCR breadth was seen in vaccine recipients than in placebo recipients.

From germline, CDR1 is MNHEY and CDR2 SVGAGI. The CDR3 consists of 15 residues. J lost 2 bases, V lost 6 bases, and 10 bases had no gene match. Treatment denoted: some 19 received Ad26.COV2.S at low or high dose, single or two shots; about five received placebo; per-sample allocation not given. Sample collection was performed on day 63 after the first vaccine or placebo injection. Recruitment in Boston yielded a donor of adult age, 18-55 years. Profiled with immunoSEQ multiplex PCR; TCRdb holds only in-frame clones, not every one. The repertoire has some 480,000 clones, around 85% of them found once; the top ten carry 9.5% to 15%. A word on this clone: The antigen is undetermined.

V and J are TRBV6-5 and TRBJ2-7; 7 bases are a match to TRBD1. Sequences were derived from peripheral blood, sampled in a trial of Ad26.COV2.S vaccine versus placebo. The source is a person between 18 and 60 years old who received the Ad26.COV2.S COVID-19 vaccine or a placebo. CDR3 sequence reads: CASRFFDRATYEQYF. CDR3 bases: TGTGCCAGCAGGTTTTTCGACAGGGCGACCTACGAGCAGTACTTC.